This TCR beta chain originates from a study of shared clonotypes between healthy human individuals. Assay used: immunoSEQ multiplex PCR; TCRdb lists only in-frame clones, some missing. Here the sample spans more than 550,000 clones, roughly 72% being singletons. Germline values: CDR1 LNHDA, CDR2 SQIVND (reference sequence). CDR3 length equals 17 residues. Trimming took 0 bases from V and 7 from J; bases not matched to a gene: 5. The study drew all its donors from Caucasian adults living in Nashville, Tennessee. The chain carries TRBV19 and TRBJ2-1, with TRBD2 matching over 14 bases. This clonotype was sampled from a woman aged 25 to 39 in good health. Sequencing was done on a sample of memory CD4+ T cells sorted from blood. The subset denotes: CD45RA-negative fraction. In DNA form, the CDR3 reads TGTGCCAGTAGTATAGAGGGGACTAGCGGGAGTGGGAATGAGCAGTTCTTC. Translation gives CASSIEGTSGSGNEQFF. The whole variable domain, remainder taken from reference TRBV19 and TRBJ2-1, is DGGITQSPKYLFRKEGQNVTLSCEQNLNHDAMYWYRQDPGQGLRLIYYSQIVNDFQKGDIAEGYSVSREKKESFPLTVTSAQKNPTAFYLCASSIEGTSGSGNEQFFGPGTRLTVL.